These 29 T cell receptor beta chains came from one sample sequenced in a study of blood T cell repertoires in COVID-19. TCRdb's copy holds only in-frame clones and misses some; the assay was immunoSEQ multiplex PCR. The table includes a few hundred thousand clones, roughly 84% detected once. Sequenced: PBMCs or T cells enriched from blood (not recorded which). Receptors originate from a woman in her twenties or thirties who had recovered from COVID-19.

The J gene is TRBJ2-3, the V gene TRBV18, with 9 bases lining up with TRBD2. V gave up 2 bases and J gave up 2 bases; unmatched junction bases: 11. CDR1 is KGHSH and CDR2 is LQKENI in the germline V gene. CDR3 length: 18 amino acids. The CDR3 is CASSPNAASGADTDTQYF. The CDR3 region has the DNA TGTGCCAGCTCACCAAATGCGGCTAGCGGGGCCGACACAGATACGCAGTATTTT.

The table lists this clone with a few counts. This chain connects TRBV7-2 to TRBJ2-1, with TRBD2 as a possible D gene (5 bases). The CDR3 consists of 14 residues. Germline CDR1 SGHTA, CDR2 FQGNSA. V lost 4 bases and J 2 bases, leaving 9 bases between the germline ends. DNA of the CDR3: TGTGCCAGCAGCTCCAGCGGAACCTACAATGAGCAGTTCTTC. Amino acids: CASSSSGTYNEQFF.

The V and J genes are TRBV4-1 and TRBJ2-1, with D possibly being TRBD2 (5 bases). Germline CDR1 and CDR2: MGHRA and YSYEKL. This CDR3 has 17 amino acids. V lost 4 bases and J 0 bases, leaving 16 bases between the germline ends. The CDR3 DNA is TGCGCCAGCAGCCTTGGGTTAGCGAGGAGCTCCTACAATGAGCAGTTCTTC. The encoded protein is CASSLGLARSSYNEQFF.

The rearrangement links TRBV5-1 to TRBJ1-2, with TRBD1 matching 9 bases. V lost 4 bases, J lost 4 bases, and 5 bases stayed unmatched. Per germline, CDR1 SGHRS and CDR2 YFSETQ. The CDR3 is 14 residues long. This CDR3 reads CASSTPGQGYGYTF. CDR3 DNA: TGCGCCAGCAGCACACCGGGACAGGGCTATGGCTACACCTTC.

The J gene is TRBJ2-1, the V gene TRBV27; D perhaps matches TRBD2 (5 bases). CDR1 and CDR2 from the germline V gene are MNHEY and SMNVEV (reference sequence). V was shortened by 3 bases and J by 9 bases, with 15 bases between the two germline ends. The CDR3 has 14 amino acids. The CDR3 DNA follows: TGTGCCAGCAGTTTTGGGCTTTGGGAGAGTGAGCAGTTCTTC. It is translated as CASSFGLWESEQFF.

J is TRBJ1-4 and V is TRBV13; 8 bases line up with TRBD1. This CDR3 spans 15 amino acids. V was pared by 3 bases and J by 7 bases, with 7 bases of the junction left unmatched. Germline V CDR1 and CDR2: PRHDT, FYEKMQ (reference sequence). CDR3 residues: CASSFQQGVGEKLFF. CDR3 coding DNA: TGTGCCAGCAGCTTTCAACAGGGGGTGGGTGAAAAACTGTTTTTT.

The chain couples TRBV7-2 to TRBJ2-1; 7 bases line up with TRBD1. J lost 7 bases, V lost 3 bases, and 6 bases had no gene match. The CDR3 has 14 residues. The V gene's germline CDR1 is SGHTA and CDR2 FQGNSA. The DNA for the CDR3 is TGTGCCAGCAGCTTGAACAGGGGCCAGAATGAGCAGTTCTTC. Protein product: CASSLNRGQNEQFF.

This clone came up a few times. The chain is built from TRBV18 and TRBJ1-5; tentative D call: TRBD1 (5 bases). Germline values: CDR1 KGHSH, CDR2 LQKENI. V shed 3 bases and J shed 2 bases, with 11 bases lying between them. There are 15 residues in the CDR3. CDR3 bases: TGTGCCAGCTCACCCCAGGGAGGTGGCAATCAGCCCCAGCATTTT. Its translation: CASSPQGGGNQPQHF.

This clone was observed a single time. The chain links TRBV19 to TRBJ1-1; TRBD1 aligns across 8 bases. Germline CDR1 reads LNHDA; CDR2 reads SQIVND (reference sequence). J was trimmed by 3 bases and V by 5 bases; bases with no gene match: 5. The CDR3 consists of 14 residues. This chain's CDR3 is CASSRDRIDTEAFF. The DNA for the CDR3 is TGTGCCAGTAGTCGGGACAGGATTGACACTGAAGCTTTCTTT. Full variable domain (missing parts from reference TRBV19 and TRBJ1-1): DGGITQSPKYLFRKEGQNVTLSCEQNLNHDAMYWYRQDPGQGLRLIYYSQIVNDFQKGDIAEGYSVSREKKESFPLTVTSAQKNPTAFYLCASSRDRIDTEAFFGQGTRLTVV.

The chain couples TRBV7-9 to TRBJ2-3, with 9 bases fitting TRBD2. Germline CDR1 reads SEHNR; CDR2 reads FQNEAQ (reference sequence). V shed 7 bases, J shed 2 bases, and the junction held 7 bases outside the gene matches. The CDR3 loop spans 15 amino acids. The chain's CDR3 is CASILLAGLTDTQYF. In DNA, the CDR3 is TGTGCCAGCATCCTTCTAGCGGGGCTCACAGATACGCAGTATTTT.

Turning to this clone: Other DNA sequences in this sample translate to the same CDR3. The V and J genes are TRBV7-9 and TRBJ1-5, with D unclear. V lost 1 base and J 6 bases, leaving 7 bases between the germline ends. The germline CDR1 and CDR2 sequences are SEHNR and FQNEAQ (reference sequence). CDR3 length: 13 amino acids. The CDR3 region has the DNA TGTGCCAGCAGCTTAGTGGAGGGTCAGCCCCAGCATTTT. Its translation is CASSLVEGQPQHF.

The rearrangement joins TRBV7-2 to TRBJ2-1; TRBD2 might be the D (5 bases). V was clipped by 4 bases and J by 6 bases, with 16 bases between them. CDR1 and CDR2 (germline): SGHTA, FQGNSA. This CDR3 has 15 residues. The CDR3 loop is CASSSNPLASNEQFF. The CDR3 bases are TGTGCCAGCAGCTCTAATCCGTTAGCGTCCAATGAGCAGTTCTTC.

J is TRBJ2-3 and V is TRBV14, with TRBD1 identical over 7 bases. The ends lost 1 base at V and 10 bases at J; junction bases unmatched: 5. This CDR3 region has 13 residues. Looked up from germline, CDR1 is SGHDN and CDR2 is FVKESK. The CDR3 DNA follows: TGTGCCAGCAGCCAAGGAACAGGGGCCTCGCAGTATTTT. Protein product: CASSQGTGASQYF. Complete variable domain (other parts from reference TRBV14 and TRBJ2-3): EAGVTQFPSHSVIEKGQTVTLRCDPISGHDNLYWYRRVMGKEIKFLLHFVKESKQDESGMPNNRFLAERTGGTYSTLKVQPAELEDSGVYFCASSQGTGASQYFGPGTRLTVL.

The chain joins TRBV19 to TRBJ1-2; tentatively, D is TRBD1 (6 bases). V dropped 11 bases and J dropped 0 bases, with 22 bases sitting between them. Germline CDR1 LNHDA, CDR2 SQIVND (reference sequence). The CDR3 is 16 amino acids. CDR3 nucleotides: TGTGCCTCCTTCCCGACAGGTTCGGTAGCTAACTATGGCTACACCTTC. This sequence encodes CASFPTGSVANYGYTF. The full variable domain, rest sourced from reference TRBV19 and TRBJ1-2, is DGGITQSPKYLFRKEGQNVTLSCEQNLNHDAMYWYRQDPGQGLRLIYYSQIVNDFQKGDIAEGYSVSREKKESFPLTVTSAQKNPTAFYLCASFPTGSVANYGYTFGSGTRLTVV.

V usage is TRBV6-5 and J usage is TRBJ1-2; 7 nucleotides agree with TRBD1. Unmatched junction bases numbered 2, after V lost 0 bases and J lost 1 base. Germline-derived CDR1 and CDR2 are MNHEY and SVGAGI. The CDR3 sequence is 15 residues long. CDR3 sequence (DNA): TGTGCCAGCAGTTACTCCGGACAGGATAACTATGGCTACACCTTC. Its translation is CASSYSGQDNYGYTF.

The rearrangement links TRBV27 to TRBJ2-7; D gene ambiguous. Germline assignment: CDR1 MNHEY and CDR2 SMNVEV (reference sequence). The ends were cut back, 3 bases at V and 4 bases at J, with 16 bases in the middle. The CDR3 loop spans 15 amino acids. The CDR3 protein is CASSFAHSRPYEQYF. The CDR3 DNA is TGTGCCAGCAGTTTCGCCCACTCTCGCCCTTACGAGCAGTACTTC.

This chain connects TRBV29-1 to TRBJ2-3; 12 nucleotides line up with TRBD1. Germline CDR1 is SQVTM and CDR2 is ANQGSEA. The V gene end was trimmed by 5 bases and the J gene end by 2 bases; junction bases not matched to a gene: 5. The CDR3 runs 15 residues. The CDR3 nucleotides are TGCAGCGTTTGGGACAGGGGGCTAAACACAGATACGCAGTATTTT. It specifies CSVWDRGLNTDTQYF.

The V and J genes are TRBV5-8 and TRBJ2-7, with D perhaps matching TRBD2 (5 bases). CDR3 size: 14 residues. The ends were cut back, 1 base at V and 5 bases at J, with 13 bases in the middle. Germline CDR1 reads SGHTS; CDR2 reads YDEGEE. DNA of the CDR3: TGTGCCAGCAGCTTGCCCCCCGGGAATCACGAGCAGTACTTC. It codes for CASSLPPGNHEQYF.

The chain links TRBV5-1 to TRBJ2-5; D is undetermined. The CDR3 sequence is 14 residues long. Germline values: CDR1 SGHRS, CDR2 YFSETQ. The V and J ends lost 4 bases and 0 bases respectively, with 10 bases between them. CDR3 sequence reads: CASSPMTDQETQYF. CDR3 DNA: TGCGCCAGCAGCCCAATGACTGACCAAGAGACCCAGTACTTC.

The chain joins TRBV7-2 to TRBJ2-3; no clear D gene. The CDR3 extends over 16 amino acids. V gave up 3 bases and J gave up 0 bases, with 13 bases separating them. Germline-derived CDR1 and CDR2 are SGHTA and FQGNSA. CDR3 region: CASSFRYAVSTDTQYF. CDR3 coding DNA: TGTGCCAGCAGCTTTAGGTACGCGGTTAGCACAGATACGCAGTATTTT.

The CDR3, as DNA: TGTGCCACCAGTGACCCCGGTGCAGGGTTGGAGACCCAGTACTTC. Its protein product is CATSDPGAGLETQYF. This chain joins TRBV24-1 and TRBJ2-5, with a tentative D call TRBD1 (5 bases). V shed 4 bases and J shed 5 bases, with 16 bases lying between them. CDR3 size: 15 residues. Looked up from germline, CDR1 is KGHDR and CDR2 is SFDVKD.

The rearrangement uses TRBV3-1 (or the pseudogene TRBV3-2) and TRBJ2-1; possible D gene TRBD2, 7 bases. The CDR3 spans 16 residues. Germline CDR1 is LGHDT and CDR2 is YNNKEL (reference sequence). Trimming took off 1 base at V and 2 bases at J, with 12 bases between the two ends. The CDR3 spells CASSQVGGGAYNEQFF. In DNA, the CDR3 is TGTGCCAGCAGCCAAGTAGGAGGGGGGGCCTACAATGAGCAGTTCTTC.

This clone was observed a single time. This chain joins TRBV6-5 and TRBJ1-1; D call uncertain. V dropped 4 bases and J dropped 1 base, with 10 bases sitting between them. In germline, CDR1 is MNHEY, CDR2 SVGAGI. The CDR3 has 14 amino acids. CDR3 loop: CASSFPGRNTEAFF. The CDR3 coding sequence is TGTGCCAGCAGTTTCCCCGGGAGGAACACTGAAGCTTTCTTT.

The J gene is TRBJ2-3, the V gene TRBV30, with TRBD2 matching over 9 bases. V lost 7 bases and J lost 5; bases outside the gene matches: 7. CDR1 and CDR2 from the germline V gene are GTSNPN and SVGIG (reference sequence). The CDR3 runs to 13 residues. Written as DNA, the CDR3 is TGTGCCTCCCTGGCTAGCGGGATAGATACGCAGTATTTT. This sequence encodes CASLASGIDTQYF.

This sequence joins TRBV4-1 and TRBJ2-7, with 7 nucleotides matching TRBD1. The CDR3 length is 16 residues. Losses at the gene ends were 0 bases for V and 3 bases for J; bases not matched to a gene: 8. CDR1 and CDR2 (germline): MGHRA, YSYEKL. The CDR3 loop is CASSQDRDRDLYEQYF. As DNA, the CDR3 is TGCGCCAGCAGCCAAGATAGAGACAGGGACCTCTACGAGCAGTACTTC.

The table lists this clone with a count of one. V and J are TRBV5-1 and TRBJ2-3; D is possibly TRBD2 (6 bases). V shed 0 bases and J shed 1 base, with 15 bases lying between them. The germline V gene encodes CDR1 SGHRS and CDR2 YFSETQ. The CDR3 totals 17 residues. CDR3 sequence (DNA): TGCGCCAGCAGCTTGGTTGCGGTCGGCGGGGGCACAGATACGCAGTATTTT. This translates into CASSLVAVGGGTDTQYF.

The V and J genes are TRBV4-1 and TRBJ1-6; D is unclear. Germline V gives CDR1 MGHRA, CDR2 YSYEKL. V was shortened by 0 bases and J by 11 bases, with 11 bases between the two germline ends. The CDR3 spans 14 residues. CDR3 DNA sequence: TGCGCCAGCAGCCAAGAGGGAGTACGGACACCCCTCCACTTT. It specifies CASSQEGVRTPLHF.

As regards this clone: This sample also contains other DNA sequences that code for the same CDR3. The chain has TRBV19 and TRBJ2-1, with a tentative D call TRBD2 (5 bases). V dropped 3 bases and J dropped 1 base, with 10 bases sitting between them. The CDR3 length is 15 residues. The germline CDR1 and CDR2 sequences are LNHDA and SQIVND (reference sequence). The CDR3 nucleotides read TGTGCCAGTAGTATTGGAGGCGGGTCCTACAATGAGCAGTTCTTC. It translates to CASSIGGGSYNEQFF.

The V call is TRBV10-2, the J call TRBJ1-1; the D gene is possibly TRBD1 (6 bases). V dropped 7 bases and J dropped 1 base, with 7 bases sitting between them. This CDR3 contains 12 residues. Germline CDR1 and CDR2: WSHSY and SAAADI. In nucleotides, the CDR3 is TGCGCCAGCAAACAGGGGAACACTGAAGCTTTCTTT. It yields the protein CASKQGNTEAFF.